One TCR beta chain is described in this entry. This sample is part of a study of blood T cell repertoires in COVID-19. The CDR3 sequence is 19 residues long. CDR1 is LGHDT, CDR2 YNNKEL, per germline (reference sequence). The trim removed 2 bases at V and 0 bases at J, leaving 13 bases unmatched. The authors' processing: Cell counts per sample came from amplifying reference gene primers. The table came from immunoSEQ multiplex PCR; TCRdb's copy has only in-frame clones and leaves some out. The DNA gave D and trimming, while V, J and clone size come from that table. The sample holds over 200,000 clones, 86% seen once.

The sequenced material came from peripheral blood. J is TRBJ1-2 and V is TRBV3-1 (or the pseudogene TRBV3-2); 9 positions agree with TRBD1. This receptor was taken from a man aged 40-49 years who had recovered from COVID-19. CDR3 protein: CASSQLPPGQGIANYGYTF. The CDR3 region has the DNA TGTGCCAGCAGCCAACTTCCTCCGGGACAGGGCATAGCTAACTATGGCTACACCTTC.